This T cell receptor (beta chain) was observed in a study of blood T cell repertoires in COVID-19. Across the study: Some COVID-19 samples were acute and others convalescent; all came from the United States, Italy and Spain. PBMCs, B-cell-depleted T cells, or T cells were the source of the cDNA or gDNA that made up the material.

Germline V gene lookup returns CDR1 WNHNN and CDR2 SYGVQD (reference sequence). The CDR3 totals 15 residues. The V end was cut by 0 bases, the J end by 5 bases, with 14 bases between. In the study's own analysis: Amplified reference gene primers provided the basis for estimating nucleated cell counts. The data were produced by immunoSEQ multiplex PCR, yet TCRdb's version contains in-frame clones alone and is incomplete. The DNA gave D and trimming, while V, J and clone size come from that table. Of 35,000 to 45,000 clones detected, under 90% appear once; the ten largest clones hold roughly 6.2%. This sequence joins TRBV10-1 and TRBJ2-7; TRBD2 is a possible D gene (6 bases). The sequence was collected from a human donor in a cohort sampled during active COVID-19. The sequencing input was peripheral blood. This CDR3 reads CASSESPGSKNEQYF. CDR3 DNA sequence: TGCGCCAGCAGTGAGTCACCCGGGAGTAAGAACGAGCAGTACTTC.